In this sample, the clone carrying this T cell receptor beta chain turned up a few times. The use of a sample-barcoded 5' primer and a J-beta primer mix characterized a second PCR of about 7 to 12 cycles. A single record per CDR3 protein comes from TCRdb applying MiXCR to the 5' RACE reads. The data hold some 890,000 distinct CDR3 sequences, with roughly 29% observed a single time. The sample comes from a study of blood T cells in healthy people across ages. The CDR3 has 15 residues. Germline V gene lookup returns CDR1 KGHSH and CDR2 LQKENI. V lost 1 base and J lost 5; bases outside the gene matches: 3. The data were also submitted as part of a second study, on T cells of mothers and their children.

The chain is built from TRBV18 and TRBJ2-5; 11 bases match TRBD1. Source material: blood. The receptor comes from a woman in her thirties or forties in good health. CDR3 sequence (DNA): TGTGCCAGCTCACCACGGACAGGGGGCGCGGAGACCCAGTACTTC. Translated, it gives CASSPRTGGAETQYF. Looking up the rest from reference TRBV18 and TRBJ2-5 gives the full variable domain: NAGVMQNPRHLVRRRGQEARLRCSPMKGHSHVYWYRQLPEEGLKFMVYLQKENIIDESGMPKERFSAEFPKEGPSILRIQQVVRGDSAAYFCASSPRTGGAETQYFGPGTRLLVL.